The 5 T cell receptor beta chains in this list originate from one sample, sequenced in a study of T cells in women clearing cervical HPV infection. Some clones are missing from TCRdb's copy, which holds only in-frame ones; the method was immunoSEQ multiplex PCR. The sample's table shows 11,000 to 15,000 clones. The sample comprised blood buffy coat. All receptors derive from a woman between 18 and 70 years old with a cervical HPV16 infection that either progressed to CIN3+ or cleared (not recorded which).

Concerning this clone itself: The read halts 3 residues ahead of the CDR3 end, with the missing end drawn from the germline J gene. The chain is built from TRBV7-7 and TRBJ1-5; D possibly corresponds to TRBD1 (6 bases). The CDR3 extends over 12 amino acids. Looked up from germline, CDR1 is SSHAT and CDR2 is FNYEAQ (reference sequence). Deletions cut 1 base from V and 8 bases from J, with 6 bases between. The CDR3 reads CASSLEGEPQHF. The sequenced CDR3 bases are TGTGCCAGCAGCTTAGAGGGGGAGCCC.

For this clone: The CDR3 end falls 3 residues outside the read, so it is completed with the germline J gene. The chain couples TRBV30 to TRBJ2-2; 7 bases map to TRBD1. This CDR3 region has 14 residues. Germline-derived CDR1 and CDR2 are GTSNPN and SVGIG (reference sequence). The CDR3 reads CAWRMGQPYSPLFF. CDR3 bases read: TGTGCCTGGAGGATGGGACAGCCTTATTCACCG.

Notes on this clone: The CDR3 end is not reached by the read, which stops 3 residues before it; the germline J gene fills it in. V gene TRBV7-9 combines with J gene TRBJ1-1, with D hard to call. Germline V gives CDR1 SEHNR, CDR2 FQNEAQ (reference sequence). This CDR3 comprises 13 residues. Trimming took off 3 bases at V and 1 base at J, with 6 bases between the two ends. CDR3 region: CASSFAGNTEAFF. CDR3 bases read: TGTGCCAGCAGCTTTGCCGGGAACACTGAA. The full variable domain, completed using reference TRBV7-9 and TRBJ1-1, is DTGVSQNPRHKITKRGQNVTFRCDPISEHNRLYWYRQTLGQGPEFLTYFQNEAQLEKSRLLSDRFSAERPKGSFSTLEIQRTEQGDSAMYLCASSFAGNTEAFFGQGTRLTVV.

Of note for this clone: The CDR3 end lies 3 residues beyond the end of the read and is filled in from the germline J gene. The gene calls are TRBV5-4 and TRBJ2-7; 9 nucleotides line up with TRBD2. Looked up from germline, CDR1 is SGHNT and CDR2 is YYREEE (reference sequence). This CDR3 spans 15 amino acids. Trimming cost V 2 bases and J 3 bases; bases outside gene matches: 6. CDR3 DNA (partial): TGTGCCAGCAGCTTCTCCAGCGGGGGGAACTACGAG. Its protein is CASSFSSGGNYE. The CDR3 in its entirety is CASSFSSGGNYEQYF.

In regard to this clone: The read falls 3 residues short of the CDR3 end, and the missing part is taken from the germline J gene. The chain joins TRBV30 to TRBJ2-1; 7 nucleotides align to TRBD1. Per germline, CDR1 GTSNPN and CDR2 SVGIG (reference sequence). V shed 3 bases, J shed 0 bases, and the junction held 8 bases outside the gene matches. The CDR3 is made up of 16 amino acids. CDR3 amino acids: CAWRLQGWSSYNEQFF. CDR3 bases read: TGTGCCTGGAGGTTACAGGGGTGGAGCTCCTACAATGAG.